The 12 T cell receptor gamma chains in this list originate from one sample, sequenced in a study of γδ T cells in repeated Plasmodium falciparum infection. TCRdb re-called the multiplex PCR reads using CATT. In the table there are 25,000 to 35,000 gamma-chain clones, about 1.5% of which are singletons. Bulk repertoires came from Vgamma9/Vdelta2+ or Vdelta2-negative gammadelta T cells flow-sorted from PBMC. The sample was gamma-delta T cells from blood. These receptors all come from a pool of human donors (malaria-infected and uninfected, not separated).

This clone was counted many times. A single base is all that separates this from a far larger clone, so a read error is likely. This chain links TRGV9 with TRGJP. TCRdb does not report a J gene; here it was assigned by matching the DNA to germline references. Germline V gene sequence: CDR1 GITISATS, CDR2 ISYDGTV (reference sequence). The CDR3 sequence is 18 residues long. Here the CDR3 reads CALWEVHESELGKKIKVF. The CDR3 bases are TGTGCCCTGTGGGAGGTGCATGAATCAGAGTTGGGCAAAAAAATCAAGGTATTT.

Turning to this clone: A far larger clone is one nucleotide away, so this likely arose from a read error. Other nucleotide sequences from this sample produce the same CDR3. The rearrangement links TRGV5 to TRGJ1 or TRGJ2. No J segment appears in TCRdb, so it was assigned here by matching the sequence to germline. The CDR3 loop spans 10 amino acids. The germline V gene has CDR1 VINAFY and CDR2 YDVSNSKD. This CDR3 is CATWDFSKLF. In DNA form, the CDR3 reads TGTGCCACTTGGGACTTCTCGAAACTCTTT.

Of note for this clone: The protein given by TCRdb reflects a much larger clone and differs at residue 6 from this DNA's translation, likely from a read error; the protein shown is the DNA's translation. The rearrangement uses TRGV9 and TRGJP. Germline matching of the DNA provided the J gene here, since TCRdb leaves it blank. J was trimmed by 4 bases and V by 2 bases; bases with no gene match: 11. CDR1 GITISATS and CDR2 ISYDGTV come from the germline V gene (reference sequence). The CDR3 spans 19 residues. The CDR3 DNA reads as TGTGCCTTGTGGGAGGCGCAAGGGCCCCAAGAGTTGGGCAAAAAAATCAAGGTATTT. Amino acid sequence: CALWEAQGPQELGKKIKVF.

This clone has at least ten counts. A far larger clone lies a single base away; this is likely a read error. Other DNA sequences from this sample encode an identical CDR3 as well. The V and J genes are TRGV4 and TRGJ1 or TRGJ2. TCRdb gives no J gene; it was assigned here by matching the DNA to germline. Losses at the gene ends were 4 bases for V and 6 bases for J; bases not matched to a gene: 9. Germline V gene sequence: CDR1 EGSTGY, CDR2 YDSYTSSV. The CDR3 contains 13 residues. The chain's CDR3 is CATWDGPPYKKLF. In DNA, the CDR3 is TGTGCCACCTGGGACGGACCCCCTTATAAGAAACTCTTT.

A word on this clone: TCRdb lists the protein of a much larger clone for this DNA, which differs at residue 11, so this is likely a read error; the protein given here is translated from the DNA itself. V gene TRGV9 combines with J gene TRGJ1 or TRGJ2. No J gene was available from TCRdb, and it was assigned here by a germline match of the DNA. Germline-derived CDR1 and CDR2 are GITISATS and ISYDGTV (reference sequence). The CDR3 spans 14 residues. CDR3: CALWEPEDYYMKLF. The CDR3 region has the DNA TGTGCCTTGTGGGAGCCGGAGGATTATTATATGAAACTCTTT.

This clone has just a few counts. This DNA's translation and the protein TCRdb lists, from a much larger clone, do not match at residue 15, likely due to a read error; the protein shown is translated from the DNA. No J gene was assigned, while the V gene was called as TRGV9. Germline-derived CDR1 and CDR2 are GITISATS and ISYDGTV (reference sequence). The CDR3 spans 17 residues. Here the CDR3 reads CALWEVEEVLGKKIEVF. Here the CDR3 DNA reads TGTGCCTTGTGGGAGGTGGAGGAGGTGTTGGGCAAAAAAATCGAGGTATTT.

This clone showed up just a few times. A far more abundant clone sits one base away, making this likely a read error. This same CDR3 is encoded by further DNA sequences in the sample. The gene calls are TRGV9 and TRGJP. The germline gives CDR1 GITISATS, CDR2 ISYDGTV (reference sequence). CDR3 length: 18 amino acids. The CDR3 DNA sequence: TGTGCCCTGTGGGAGGTGGTGGCGCAAGAGTTGGGCAAAAAAATCAAGGTATTT. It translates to CALWEVVAQELGKKIKVF.

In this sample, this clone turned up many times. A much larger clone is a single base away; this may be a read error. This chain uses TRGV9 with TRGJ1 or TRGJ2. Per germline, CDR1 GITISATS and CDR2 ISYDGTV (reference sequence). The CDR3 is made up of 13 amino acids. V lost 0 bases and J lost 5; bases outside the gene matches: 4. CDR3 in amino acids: CALWEVHHYKKLF. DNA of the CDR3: TGTGCCTTGTGGGAGGTGCATCATTATAAGAAACTCTTT.

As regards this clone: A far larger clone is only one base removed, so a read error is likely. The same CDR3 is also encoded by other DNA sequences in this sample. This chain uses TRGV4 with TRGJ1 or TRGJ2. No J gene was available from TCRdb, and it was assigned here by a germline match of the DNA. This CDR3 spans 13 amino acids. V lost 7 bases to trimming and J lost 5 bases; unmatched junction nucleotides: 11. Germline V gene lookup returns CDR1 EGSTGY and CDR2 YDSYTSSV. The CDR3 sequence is CATCPPKHYKKLF. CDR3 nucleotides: TGTGCCACCTGTCCCCCAAAACATTATAAGAAACTCTTT.

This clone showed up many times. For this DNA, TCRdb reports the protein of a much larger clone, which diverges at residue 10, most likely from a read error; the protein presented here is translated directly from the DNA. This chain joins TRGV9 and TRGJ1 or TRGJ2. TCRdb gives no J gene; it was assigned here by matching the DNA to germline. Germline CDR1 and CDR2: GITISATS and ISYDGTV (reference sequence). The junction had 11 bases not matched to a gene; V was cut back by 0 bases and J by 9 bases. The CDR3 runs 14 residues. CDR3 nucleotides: TGTGCCTTGTGGGAGGTGCGGGTGGAGTTTAAGAAACTCTTT. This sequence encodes CALWEVRVEFKKLF.

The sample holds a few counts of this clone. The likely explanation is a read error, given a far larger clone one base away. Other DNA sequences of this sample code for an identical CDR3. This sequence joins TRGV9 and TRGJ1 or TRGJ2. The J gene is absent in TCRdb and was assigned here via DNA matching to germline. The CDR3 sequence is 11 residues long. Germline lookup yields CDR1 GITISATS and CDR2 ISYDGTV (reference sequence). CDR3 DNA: TGTGCCCTGTGGGTGAGACCGGAGAAACTCTTT. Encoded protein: CALWVRPEKLF.

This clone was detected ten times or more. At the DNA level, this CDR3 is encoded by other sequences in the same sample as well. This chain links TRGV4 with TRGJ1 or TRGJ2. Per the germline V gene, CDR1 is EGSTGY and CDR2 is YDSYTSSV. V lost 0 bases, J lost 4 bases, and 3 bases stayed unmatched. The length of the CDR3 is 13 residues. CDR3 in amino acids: CATWDGPYYKKLF. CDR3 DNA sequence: TGTGCCACCTGGGATGGGCCCTATTATAAGAAACTCTTT.